Following are 2 T cell receptor beta chains from one sample sequenced in a study of blood T cell repertoires in COVID-19. The repertoire was sequenced with immunoSEQ multiplex PCR; TCRdb's copy has only in-frame clones and lacks some. The profile shows 50,000 to 65,000 clones, 85% of them singletons. Sequencing used peripheral blood. The receptors here all came from a man aged 35 to 55 with active COVID-19.

The chain has TRBV10-3 and TRBJ2-3; a possible D gene is TRBD2 (5 bases). Trimming took 0 bases from V and 5 from J, leaving 12 bases between them. The CDR3 is 15 amino acids. Germline CDR1 ENHRY, CDR2 SYGVKD. DNA for the CDR3: TGTGCCATCAGTGAGTCGTTCGGGATGGGAGATACGCAGTATTTT. As protein: CAISESFGMGDTQYF.

This clone has a single count. The rearrangement links TRBV5-1 to TRBJ1-1; TRBD1 matches at 10 bases. The CDR3 is made up of 16 amino acids. J lost 5 bases, V lost 3 bases, and 10 bases had no gene match. CDR1 and CDR2 (germline): SGHRS, YFSETQ. The CDR3 spells CASSYSTGGTETEAFF. DNA of the CDR3: TGCGCCAGCAGCTATTCGACAGGGGGCACGGAGACTGAAGCTTTCTTT. The full variable domain, completed using reference TRBV5-1 and TRBJ1-1, is KAGVTQTPRYLIKTRGQQVTLSCSPISGHRSVSWYQQTPGQGLQFLFEYFSETQRNKGNFPGRFSGRQFSNSRSEMNVSTLELGDSALYLCASSYSTGGTETEAFFGQGTRLTVV.